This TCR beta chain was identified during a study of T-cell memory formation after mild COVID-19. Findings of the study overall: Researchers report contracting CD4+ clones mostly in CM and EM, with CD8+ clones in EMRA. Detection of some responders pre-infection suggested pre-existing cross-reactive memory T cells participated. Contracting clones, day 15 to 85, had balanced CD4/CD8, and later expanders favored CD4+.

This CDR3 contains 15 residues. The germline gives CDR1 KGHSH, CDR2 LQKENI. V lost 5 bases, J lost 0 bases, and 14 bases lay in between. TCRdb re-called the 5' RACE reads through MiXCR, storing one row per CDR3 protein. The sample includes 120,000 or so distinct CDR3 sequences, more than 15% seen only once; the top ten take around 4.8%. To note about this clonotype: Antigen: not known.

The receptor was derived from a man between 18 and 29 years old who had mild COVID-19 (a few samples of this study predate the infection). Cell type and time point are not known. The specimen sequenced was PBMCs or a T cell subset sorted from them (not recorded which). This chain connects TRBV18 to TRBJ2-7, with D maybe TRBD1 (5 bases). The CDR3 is CASSRVGHLSYEQYF. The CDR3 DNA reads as TGTGCCAGCTCAAGAGTTGGACATCTCTCCTACGAGCAGTACTTC.